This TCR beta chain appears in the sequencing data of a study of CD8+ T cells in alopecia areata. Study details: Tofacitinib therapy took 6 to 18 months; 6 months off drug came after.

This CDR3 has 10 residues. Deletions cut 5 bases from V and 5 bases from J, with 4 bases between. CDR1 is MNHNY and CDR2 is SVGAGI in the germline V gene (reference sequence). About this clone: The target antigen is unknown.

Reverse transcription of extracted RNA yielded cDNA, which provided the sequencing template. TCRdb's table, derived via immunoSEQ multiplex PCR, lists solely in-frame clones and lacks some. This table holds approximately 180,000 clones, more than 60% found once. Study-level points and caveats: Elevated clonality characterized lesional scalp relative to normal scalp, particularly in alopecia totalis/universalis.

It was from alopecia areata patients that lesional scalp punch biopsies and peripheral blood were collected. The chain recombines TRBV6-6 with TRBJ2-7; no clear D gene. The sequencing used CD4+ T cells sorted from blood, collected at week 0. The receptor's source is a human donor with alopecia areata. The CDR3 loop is CASSRNEQYF. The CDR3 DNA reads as TGTGCCAGCAGTCGTAACGAGCAGTACTTC.